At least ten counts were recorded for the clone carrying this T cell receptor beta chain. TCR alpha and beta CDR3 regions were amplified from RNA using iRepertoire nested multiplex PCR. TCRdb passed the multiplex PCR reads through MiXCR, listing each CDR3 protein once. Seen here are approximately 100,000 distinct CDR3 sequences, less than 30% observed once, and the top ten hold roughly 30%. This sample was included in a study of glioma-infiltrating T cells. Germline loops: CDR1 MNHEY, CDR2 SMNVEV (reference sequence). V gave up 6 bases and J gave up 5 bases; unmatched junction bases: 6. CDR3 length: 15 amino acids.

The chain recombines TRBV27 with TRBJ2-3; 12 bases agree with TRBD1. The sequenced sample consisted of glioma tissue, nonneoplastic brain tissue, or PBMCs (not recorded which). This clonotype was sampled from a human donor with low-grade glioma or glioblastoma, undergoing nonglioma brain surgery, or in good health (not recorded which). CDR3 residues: CASRWGQGAGDTQYF. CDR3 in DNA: TGTGCCAGCAGGTGGGGACAGGGGGCAGGAGATACGCAGTATTTT.